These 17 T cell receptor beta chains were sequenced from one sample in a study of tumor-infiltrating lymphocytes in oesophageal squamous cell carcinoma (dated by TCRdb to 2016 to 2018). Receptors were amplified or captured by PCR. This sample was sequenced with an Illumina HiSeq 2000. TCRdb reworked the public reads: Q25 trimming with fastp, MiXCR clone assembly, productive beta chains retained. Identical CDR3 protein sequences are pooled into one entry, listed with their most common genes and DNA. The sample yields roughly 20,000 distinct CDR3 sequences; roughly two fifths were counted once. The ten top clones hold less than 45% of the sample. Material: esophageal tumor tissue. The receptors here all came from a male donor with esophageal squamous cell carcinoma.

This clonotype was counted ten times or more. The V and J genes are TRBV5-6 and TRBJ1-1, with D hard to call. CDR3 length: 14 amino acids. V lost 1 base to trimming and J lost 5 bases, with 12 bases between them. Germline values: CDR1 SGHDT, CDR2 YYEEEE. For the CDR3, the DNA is TGTGCCAGCAGCTTGCCCGGACTTTCGACTGAAGCTTTCTTT. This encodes CASSLPGLSTEAFF.

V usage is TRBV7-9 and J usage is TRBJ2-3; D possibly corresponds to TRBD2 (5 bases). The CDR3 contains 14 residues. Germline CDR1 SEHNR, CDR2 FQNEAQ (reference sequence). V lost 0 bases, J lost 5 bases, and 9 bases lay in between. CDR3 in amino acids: CASSLAGVLDTQYF. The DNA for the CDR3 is TGTGCCAGCAGCTTAGCGGGAGTACTAGATACGCAGTATTTT.

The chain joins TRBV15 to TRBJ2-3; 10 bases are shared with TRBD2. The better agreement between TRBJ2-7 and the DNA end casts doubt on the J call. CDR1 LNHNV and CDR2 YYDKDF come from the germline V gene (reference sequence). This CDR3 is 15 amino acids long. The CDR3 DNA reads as TGTGCCACCAGCGACCAACTAGCGGGAACGGGTGAGCAGTACTTC. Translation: CATSDQLAGTGEQYF.

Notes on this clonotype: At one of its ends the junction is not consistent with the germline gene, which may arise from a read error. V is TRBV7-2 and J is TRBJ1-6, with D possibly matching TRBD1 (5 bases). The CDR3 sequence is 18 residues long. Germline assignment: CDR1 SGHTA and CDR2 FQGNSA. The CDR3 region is CASSLAMWGRSYNSPLHF. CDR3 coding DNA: TGTGCCAGCAGCTTAGCGATGTGGGGACGCTCCTATAATTCACCCCTCCACTTC.

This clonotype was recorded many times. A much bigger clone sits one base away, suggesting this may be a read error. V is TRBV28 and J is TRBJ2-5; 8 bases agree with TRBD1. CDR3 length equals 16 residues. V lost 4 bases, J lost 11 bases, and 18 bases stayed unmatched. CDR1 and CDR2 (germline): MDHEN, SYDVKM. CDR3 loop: CASSSSSGGFYNEQYF. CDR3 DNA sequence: TGTGCCAGCAGTTCCTCTTCAGGGGGCTTCTACAATGAGCAGTACTTC.

CDR3: CASSSTGDYEQYF. The CDR3 DNA is TGTGCCAGCAGCTCGACAGGAGACTACGAGCAGTACTTC. The V call is TRBV7-3, the J call TRBJ2-5; D might be TRBD1 (6 bases). Matching the DNA end better, TRBJ2-7 makes the J call doubtful. Looked up from germline, CDR1 is SGHTA and CDR2 is FQGTGA. The CDR3 spans 13 residues.

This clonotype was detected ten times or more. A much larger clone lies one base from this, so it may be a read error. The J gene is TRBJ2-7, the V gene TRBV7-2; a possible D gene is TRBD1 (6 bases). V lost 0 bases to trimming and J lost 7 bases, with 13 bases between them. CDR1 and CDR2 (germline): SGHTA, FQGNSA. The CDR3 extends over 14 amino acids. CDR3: CASSLAGQINEQYF. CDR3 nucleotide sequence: TGTGCCAGCAGCTTAGCGGGACAAATCAATGAGCAGTACTTC.

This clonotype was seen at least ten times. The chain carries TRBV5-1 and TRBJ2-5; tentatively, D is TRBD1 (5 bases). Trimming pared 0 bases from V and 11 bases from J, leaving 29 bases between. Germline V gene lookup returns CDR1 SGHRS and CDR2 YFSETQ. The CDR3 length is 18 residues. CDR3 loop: CASSLDRFPPGVHNEQYF. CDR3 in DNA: TGCGCCAGCAGCTTGGACAGGTTTCCCCCAGGAGTTCACAATGAGCAGTACTTC.

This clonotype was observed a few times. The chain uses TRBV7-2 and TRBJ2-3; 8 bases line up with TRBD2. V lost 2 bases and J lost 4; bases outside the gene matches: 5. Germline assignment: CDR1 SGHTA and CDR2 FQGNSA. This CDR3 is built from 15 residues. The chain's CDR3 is CASSLQGLGADTQYF. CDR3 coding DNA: TGTGCCAGCAGCTTACAGGGACTAGGCGCAGATACGCAGTATTTT.

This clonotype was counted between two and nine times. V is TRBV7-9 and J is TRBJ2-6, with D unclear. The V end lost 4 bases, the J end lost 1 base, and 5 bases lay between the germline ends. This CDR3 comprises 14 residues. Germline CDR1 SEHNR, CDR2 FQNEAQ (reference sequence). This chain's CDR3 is CASSSSSGANVLTF. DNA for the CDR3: TGTGCCAGCAGCTCTAGTTCTGGGGCCAACGTCCTGACTTTC.

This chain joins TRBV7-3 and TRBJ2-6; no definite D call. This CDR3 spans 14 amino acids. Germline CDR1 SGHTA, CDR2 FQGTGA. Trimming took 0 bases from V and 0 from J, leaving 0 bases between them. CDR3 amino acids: CASSLTSGANVLTF. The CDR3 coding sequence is TGTGCCAGCAGCTTAACCTCTGGGGCCAACGTCCTGACTTTC.

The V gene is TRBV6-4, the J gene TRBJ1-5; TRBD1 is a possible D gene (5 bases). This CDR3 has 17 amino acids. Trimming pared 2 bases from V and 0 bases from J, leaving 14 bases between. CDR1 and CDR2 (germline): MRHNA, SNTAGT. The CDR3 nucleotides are TGTGCCAGCAGTGACAAGGTGTGGGGGAGTAGCAATCAGCCCCAGCATTTT. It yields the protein CASSDKVWGSSNQPQHF.

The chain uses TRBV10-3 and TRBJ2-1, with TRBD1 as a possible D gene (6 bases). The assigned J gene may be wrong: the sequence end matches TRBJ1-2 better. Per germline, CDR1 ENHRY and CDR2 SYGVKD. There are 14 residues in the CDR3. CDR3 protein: CAISESRGIGGYTF. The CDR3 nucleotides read TGTGCCATCAGTGAGTCGAGGGGGATCGGCGGCTACACCTTC.

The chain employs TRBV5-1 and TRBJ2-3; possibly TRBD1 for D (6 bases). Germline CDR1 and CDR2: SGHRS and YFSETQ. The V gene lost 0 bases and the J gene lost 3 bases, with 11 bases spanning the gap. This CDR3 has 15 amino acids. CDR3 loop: CASSLGHQGTDTQYF. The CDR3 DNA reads TGCGCCAGCAGCTTGGGACATCAGGGGACAGATACGCAGTATTTT.

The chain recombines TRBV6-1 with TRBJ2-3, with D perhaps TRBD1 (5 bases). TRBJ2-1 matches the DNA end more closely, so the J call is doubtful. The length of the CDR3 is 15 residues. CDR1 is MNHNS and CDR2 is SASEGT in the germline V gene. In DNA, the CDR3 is TGTGCCAGCAGCAGCAGGGTTCAAACCTACAATGAGCAGTTCTTC. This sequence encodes CASSSRVQTYNEQFF.

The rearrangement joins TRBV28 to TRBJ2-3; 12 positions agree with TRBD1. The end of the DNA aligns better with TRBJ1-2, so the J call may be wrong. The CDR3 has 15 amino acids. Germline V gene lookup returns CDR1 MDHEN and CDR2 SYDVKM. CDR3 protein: CASSLFGDRGPGYTF. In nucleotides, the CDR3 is TGTGCCAGCAGTTTATTTGGGGACAGGGGGCCTGGCTACACCTTC.

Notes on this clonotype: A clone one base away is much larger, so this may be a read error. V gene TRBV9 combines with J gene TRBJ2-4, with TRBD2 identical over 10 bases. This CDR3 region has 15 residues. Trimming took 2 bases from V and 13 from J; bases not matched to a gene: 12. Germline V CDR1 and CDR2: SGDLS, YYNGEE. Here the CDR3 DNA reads TGTGCCAGCAGCGTCCCTAGCGGGGGAGGGGATGAGCAGTACTTC. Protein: CASSVPSGGGDEQYF.